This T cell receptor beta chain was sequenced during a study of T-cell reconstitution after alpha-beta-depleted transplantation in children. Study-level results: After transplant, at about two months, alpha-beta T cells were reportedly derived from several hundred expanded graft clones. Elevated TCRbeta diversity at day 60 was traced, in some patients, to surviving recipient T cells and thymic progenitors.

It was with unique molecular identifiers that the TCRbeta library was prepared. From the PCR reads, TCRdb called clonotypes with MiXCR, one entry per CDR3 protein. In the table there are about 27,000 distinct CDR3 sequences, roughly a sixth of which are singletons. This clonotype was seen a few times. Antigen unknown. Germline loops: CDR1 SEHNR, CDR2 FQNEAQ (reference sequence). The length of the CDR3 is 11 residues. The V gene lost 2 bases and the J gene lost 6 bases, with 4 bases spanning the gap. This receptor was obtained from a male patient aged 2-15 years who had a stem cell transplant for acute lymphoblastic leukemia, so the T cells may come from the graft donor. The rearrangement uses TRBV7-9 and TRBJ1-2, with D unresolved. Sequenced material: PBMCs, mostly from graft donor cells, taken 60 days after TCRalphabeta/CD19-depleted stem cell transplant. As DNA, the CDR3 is TGTGCCAGCAGCTTAAGTAATGGCTACACCTTC. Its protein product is CASSLSNGYTF. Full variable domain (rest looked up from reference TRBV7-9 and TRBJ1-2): DTGVSQNPRHKITKRGQNVTFRCDPISEHNRLYWYRQTLGQGPEFLTYFQNEAQLEKSRLLSDRFSAERPKGSFSTLEIQRTEQGDSAMYLCASSLSNGYTFGSGTRLTVV.